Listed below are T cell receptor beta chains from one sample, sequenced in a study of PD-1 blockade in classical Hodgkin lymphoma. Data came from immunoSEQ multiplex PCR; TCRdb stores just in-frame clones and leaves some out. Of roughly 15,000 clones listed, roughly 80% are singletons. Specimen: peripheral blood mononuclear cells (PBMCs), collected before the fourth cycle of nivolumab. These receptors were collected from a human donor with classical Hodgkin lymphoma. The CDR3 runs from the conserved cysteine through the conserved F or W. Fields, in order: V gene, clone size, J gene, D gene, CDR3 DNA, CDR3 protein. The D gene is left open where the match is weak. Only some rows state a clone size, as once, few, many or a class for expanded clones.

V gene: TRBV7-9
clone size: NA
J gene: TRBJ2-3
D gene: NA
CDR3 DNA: TGTGCCAGCAGCTTAGTTGTAGCAGGGAGCACAGATACGCAGTATTTT
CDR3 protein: CASSLVVAGSTDTQYF

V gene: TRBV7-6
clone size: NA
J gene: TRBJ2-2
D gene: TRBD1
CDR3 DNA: TGTGCCAGCAGCAGGGCTGGTACCGGGACAGGGGACGGGGAGCTGTTTTTT
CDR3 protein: CASSRAGTGTGDGELFF

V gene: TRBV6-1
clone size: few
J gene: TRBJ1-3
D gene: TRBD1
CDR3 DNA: TGTGCCAGCAGTGACCTACAGGGGGCCTCTGGAAACACCATATATTTT
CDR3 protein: CASSDLQGASGNTIYF

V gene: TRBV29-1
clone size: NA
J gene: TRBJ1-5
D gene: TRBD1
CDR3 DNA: TGCAGCGCTTCCCAAGGGGGCGCGCAGGGGGCGAATCAGCCCCAGCATTTT
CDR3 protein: CSASQGGAQGANQPQHF

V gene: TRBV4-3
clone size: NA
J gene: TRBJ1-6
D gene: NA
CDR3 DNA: TGCGCCAGCAGCCAAGAGGGGAACAGGGATAATTCACCCCTCCACTTT
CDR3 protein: CASSQEGNRDNSPLHF

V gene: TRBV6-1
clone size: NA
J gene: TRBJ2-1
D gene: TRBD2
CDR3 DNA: TGTGCCAGCACTGGGACTAGCCTCAATGAGCAGTTCTTC
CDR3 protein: CASTGTSLNEQFF

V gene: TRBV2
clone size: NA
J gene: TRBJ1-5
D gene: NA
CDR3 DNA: TGTGCCAGCAGTGAAGTTTTTAGCAATCAGCCCCAGCATTTT
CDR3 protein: CASSEVFSNQPQHF

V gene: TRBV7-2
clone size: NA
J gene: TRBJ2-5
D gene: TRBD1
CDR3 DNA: TGTGCCAGCAGCCCACAGGGGGCAGGGGAGACCCAGTACTTC
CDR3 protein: CASSPQGAGETQYF

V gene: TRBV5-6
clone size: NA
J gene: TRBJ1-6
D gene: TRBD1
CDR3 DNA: TGTGCCAGCAGCCCGCGACAGGGAGGGAATTCACCCCTCCACTTT
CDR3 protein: CASSPRQGGNSPLHF

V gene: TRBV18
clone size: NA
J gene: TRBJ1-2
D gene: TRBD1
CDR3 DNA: TGTGCCAGCTCTTCTTCTGGACAGGAGAGGGGCTACACCTTC
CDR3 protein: CASSSSGQERGYTF

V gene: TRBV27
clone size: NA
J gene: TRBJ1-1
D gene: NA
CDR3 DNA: TGTGCCAGCAAACCCTCCAGGGAGGCGAACGCTTTCTTT
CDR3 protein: CASKPSREANAFF

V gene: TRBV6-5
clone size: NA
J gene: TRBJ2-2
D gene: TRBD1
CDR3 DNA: TGTGCCAGCACCAGACAGGGGGGAACCGGGGAGCTGTTTTTT
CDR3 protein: CASTRQGGTGELFF

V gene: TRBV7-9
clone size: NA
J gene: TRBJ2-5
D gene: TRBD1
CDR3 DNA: TGTGCCAGCCTCGGGACAGGGGATATGCAAGAGACCCAGTACTTC
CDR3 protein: CASLGTGDMQETQYF

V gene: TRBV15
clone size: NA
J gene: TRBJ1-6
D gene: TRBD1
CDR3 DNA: TGTGCCACCAGCAGAGATGGCAGGGGGCAGTCCTATAATTCACCCCTCCACTTT
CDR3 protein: CATSRDGRGQSYNSPLHF

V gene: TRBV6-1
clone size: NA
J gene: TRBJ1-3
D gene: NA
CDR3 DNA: TGTGCCAGCAGTGACGGGAGCTCTGGAAACACCATATATTTT
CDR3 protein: CASSDGSSGNTIYF

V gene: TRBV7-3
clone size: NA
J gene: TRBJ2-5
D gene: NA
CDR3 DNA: TGTGCCAGCAGCTTCGGTCCCGGGGAGACCCAGTACTTC
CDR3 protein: CASSFGPGETQYF

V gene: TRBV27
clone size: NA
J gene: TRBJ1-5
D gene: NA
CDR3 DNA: TGTGCCAGCAGTTTATGGAGGGAAGGAGGTCAGCCCCAGCATTTT
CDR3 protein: CASSLWREGGQPQHF

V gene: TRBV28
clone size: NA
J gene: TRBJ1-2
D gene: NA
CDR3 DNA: TGTGCCAGCAGCACAACCCGCAAGGACAGTAACTATGGCTACACCTTC
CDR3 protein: CASSTTRKDSNYGYTF

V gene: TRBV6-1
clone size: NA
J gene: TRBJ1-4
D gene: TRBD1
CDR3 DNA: TGTGCCAGCAAGGCCCCGGGACAGGGCAATGAAAAACTGTTTTTT
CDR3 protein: CASKAPGQGNEKLFF

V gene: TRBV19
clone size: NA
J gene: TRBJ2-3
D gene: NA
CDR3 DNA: TGTGCCAGTAGTATCAGCGGCGCAGATACGCAGTATTTT
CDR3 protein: CASSISGADTQYF

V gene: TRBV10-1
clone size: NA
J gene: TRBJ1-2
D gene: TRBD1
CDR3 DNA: TGCGCCAGCAGTGAGAGACAGGGATCCATTTCTGGCTACACCTTC
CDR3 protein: CASSERQGSISGYTF

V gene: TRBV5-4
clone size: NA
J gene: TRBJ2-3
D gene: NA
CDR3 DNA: TGTGCCAGCAGTTACTCCCTAGGCCTTCCTAGCACAGATACGCAGTATTTT
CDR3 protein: CASSYSLGLPSTDTQYF

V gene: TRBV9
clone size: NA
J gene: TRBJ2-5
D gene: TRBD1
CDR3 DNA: TGTGCCAGCAGCTTCCCGGGACAGGGGAGGGAAGAGACCCAGTACTTC
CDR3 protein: CASSFPGQGREETQYF

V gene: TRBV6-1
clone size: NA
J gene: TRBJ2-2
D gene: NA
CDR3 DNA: TGTGCCAGCAGTGAAGCGGACCCCCCCGGGGAGCTGTTTTTT
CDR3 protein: CASSEADPPGELFF